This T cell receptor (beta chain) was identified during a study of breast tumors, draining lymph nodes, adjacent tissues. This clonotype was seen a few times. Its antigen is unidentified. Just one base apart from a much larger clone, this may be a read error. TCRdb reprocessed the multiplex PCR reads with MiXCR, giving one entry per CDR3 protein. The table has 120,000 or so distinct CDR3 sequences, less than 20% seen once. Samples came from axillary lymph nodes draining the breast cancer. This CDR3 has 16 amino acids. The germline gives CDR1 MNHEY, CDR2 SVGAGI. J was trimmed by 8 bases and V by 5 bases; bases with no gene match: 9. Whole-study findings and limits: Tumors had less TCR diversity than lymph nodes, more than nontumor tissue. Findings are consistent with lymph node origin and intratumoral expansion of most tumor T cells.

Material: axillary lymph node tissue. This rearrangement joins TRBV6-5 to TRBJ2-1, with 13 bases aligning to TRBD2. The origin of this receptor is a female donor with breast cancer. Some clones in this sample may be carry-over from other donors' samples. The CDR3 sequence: CASSHRTSGGGDEQFF. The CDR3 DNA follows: TGTGCCAGCAGTCACCGGACTAGCGGGGGCGGTGATGAGCAGTTCTTC.